This paragraph reports one T cell receptor (beta chain). What it binds is unknown. This specimen belongs to a study of graft-versus-host responses after intestinal transplantation. Germline CDR1 is GTSNPN and CDR2 is SVGIG (reference sequence). Trimming removed 4 bases from V and 4 bases from J, with 14 bases in between. The CDR3 covers 13 residues. Here immunoSEQ multiplex PCR was the method, and the copy in TCRdb shows in-frame clones only, minus some. The sample consists of tens of thousands of clones, around 96% of them appearing once. Sequencing used unstimulated CD8+ T cells sorted from spleen or lymph node cells, obtained before intestinal transplant. This TCR derives from a human donor who received an intestinal transplant. The rearrangement joins TRBV30 to TRBJ2-7, with D tentatively TRBD1 or TRBD2 (5 bases each). CDR3 DNA sequence: TGTGCCTGGACCGGGACGGACCCGTACGAGCAGTACTTC. Encoded protein: CAWTGTDPYEQYF.